This T cell receptor (beta chain) is drawn from a study of identical twins. This clonotype was counted a few times. The antigen is unknown. Broader study findings: Insertions were fewer in abundant cord blood beta clonotypes, whereas memory repertoires showed none of this pattern.

TCRdb passed the 5' RACE reads through MiXCR, listing each CDR3 protein once. The sample lists a few hundred thousand distinct CDR3 sequences, 18% seen once, with roughly 12% in the top ten. There are 14 residues in the CDR3. CDR1 is MNHEY and CDR2 is SVGEGT in the germline V gene. The V segment lost 5 bases and the J segment 2 bases; nucleotides outside the gene matches: 5. This chain joins TRBV6-2 or TRBV6-3 and TRBJ2-5; TRBD1 matches at 7 bases. The sample taken for sequencing was naive T cells sorted from blood. This TCR was recovered from a man in his forties or fifties in good health. The CDR3 loop reads CASSHQDRQETQYF. CDR3 bases: TGTGCCAGCAGTCACCAGGACAGGCAAGAGACCCAGTACTTC.